This is a list of T cell receptor beta chains from one sample in a study of identical twins. In TCRdb, the 5' RACE reads were re-called with MiXCR into one record per CDR3 protein. Here the sample spans fewer than 650,000 distinct CDR3 sequences, just under 10% being singletons. These data also formed part of another study, on yellow fever vaccine responses in identical twins.

The sample comprised PBMCs. Every receptor here comes from a young woman in good health. CDR3s include the opening cysteine and the closing phenylalanine or tryptophan. Fields, in order: clone size, V gene, D gene, J gene, CDR3 protein, CDR3 DNA. A D gene is named only where the DNA matches it firmly. Clone size is not always given. Where it is, it says once, few, many or a class for expanded clones.

NA	TRBV6-1	TRBD1	TRBJ2-3	CASILKDRGGTDTQYF	TGTGCCAGCATCTTAAAGGACAGGGGGGGGACAGATACGCAGTATTTT
many	TRBV28	NA	TRBJ2-7	CASSFEHPYEQYF	TGTGCCAGCAGTTTCGAACACCCCTACGAGCAGTACTTC
many	TRBV5-8	NA	TRBJ2-3	CASSSSVYDTDTQYF	TGTGCCAGCAGCAGTTCGGTGTATGACACAGATACGCAGTATTTT
many	TRBV27	NA	TRBJ1-3	CASSSYKDPGNTIYF	TGTGCCAGCAGTTCATACAAAGATCCCGGAAACACCATATATTTT
many	TRBV4-3	NA	TRBJ2-7	CASSQAHPPYEQYF	TGCGCCAGCAGCCAAGCCCATCCCCCCTACGAGCAGTACTTC
few	TRBV15	NA	TRBJ2-2	CATSSKMPGLGAGTGELFF	TGTGCCACCAGCAGCAAGATGCCGGGGCTAGGTGCCGGCACCGGGGAGCTGTTTTTT
many	TRBV20-1	NA	TRBJ2-7	CSASVTSSYEQYF	TGCAGTGCTAGTGTGACTAGCTCCTACGAGCAGTACTTC
few	TRBV9	TRBD2	TRBJ2-5	CASSVEGTSVETQYF	TGTGCCAGCAGCGTAGAGGGGACTAGTGTAGAGACCCAGTACTTC
NA	TRBV20-1	NA	TRBJ2-7	CSARETRRKEQYF	TGCAGTGCTAGAGAGACTAGGAGAAAAGAGCAGTACTTC
many	TRBV18	NA	TRBJ1-5	CASSDQTIESNQPQHF	TGTGCCAGCTCAGATCAGACGATTGAAAGCAATCAGCCCCAGCATTTT
NA	TRBV5-6	TRBD2	TRBJ2-5	CASSLDGRASETQYF	TGTGCCAGCAGCTTGGACGGGAGGGCCTCGGAGACCCAGTACTTC
NA	TRBV15	NA	TRBJ2-7	CATSRDPAWDEQYF	TGTGCCACCAGCAGAGATCCCGCCTGGGACGAGCAGTACTTC
many	TRBV6-1	NA	TRBJ2-3	CASSEGVRGDTQYF	TGTGCCAGCAGTGAGGGGGTTAGGGGAGATACGCAGTATTTT
NA	TRBV4-3	NA	TRBJ2-7	CASSQDISGSYEQYF	TGCGCCAGCAGCCAAGATATAAGCGGTTCCTACGAGCAGTACTTC
NA	TRBV6-1	TRBD1	TRBJ2-3	CASSVSGQGSMNTQYF	TGTGCCAGCAGTGTTTCGGGACAGGGGAGCATGAATACGCAGTATTTT
NA	TRBV12-3/TRBV12-4	TRBD2	TRBJ2-3	CASSTGLAGTTDTQYF	TGTGCCAGCAGTACGGGACTAGCGGGGACCACAGATACGCAGTATTTT
many	TRBV5-1	NA	TRBJ1-4	CASSAAGTATNEKLFF	TGCGCCAGCAGCGCGGCCGGAACTGCAACTAATGAAAAACTGTTTTTT
NA	TRBV5-1	NA	TRBJ2-5	CASRAGETQYF	TGCGCCAGCCGCGCGGGAGAGACCCAGTACTTC
NA	TRBV7-7	NA	TRBJ2-1	CASSRRPKGVGAPPTDEQFF	TGTGCTAGCAGCCGGCGTCCAAAGGGAGTGGGGGCCCCACCCACGGATGAGCAGTTCTTC
NA	TRBV29-1	TRBD2	TRBJ2-3	CSVEPGLEYTDTQYF	TGCAGCGTTGAGCCCGGACTAGAATACACAGATACGCAGTATTTT
NA	TRBV2	TRBD1	TRBJ1-2	CASKGQGEGYTF	TGTGCCAGCAAGGGACAGGGTGAAGGCTACACCTTC
many	TRBV25-1	NA	TRBJ1-6	CASSAGQDNSPLHF	TGTGCCAGCAGTGCGGGTCAGGATAATTCACCCCTCCACTTT
NA	TRBV5-1	TRBD2	TRBJ2-3	CASSRSSGGAGGDTQYF	TGCGCCAGCAGCAGATCTAGCGGGGGGGCCGGAGGGGATACGCAGTATTTT
NA	TRBV27	NA	TRBJ1-5	CASSVTEKVRAQHF	TGTGCCAGCAGTGTGACAGAAAAGGTACGGGCCCAGCATTTT
NA	TRBV6-1	NA	TRBJ2-7	CASSQGLYWGQYF	TGTGCCAGCAGTCAAGGCCTCTACTGGGGGCAGTACTTC
few	TRBV7-8	NA	TRBJ2-3	CASRQRGRESDTQYF	TGTGCCAGCAGGCAAAGGGGGCGGGAGTCAGATACGCAGTATTTT
NA	TRBV27	NA	TRBJ2-7	CASSFTDSSYEQYF	TGTGCCAGCAGTTTTACGGATAGCTCCTACGAGCAGTACTTC
many	TRBV7-7	NA	TRBJ2-5	CASSLEGFAGRKETQYF	TGTGCTAGCAGCTTAGAAGGTTTCGCGGGAAGAAAAGAGACCCAGTACTTC
many	TRBV7-9	NA	TRBJ2-7	CASSHPPGGEQYF	TGTGCCAGCAGCCACCCCCCCGGGGGTGAGCAGTACTTC